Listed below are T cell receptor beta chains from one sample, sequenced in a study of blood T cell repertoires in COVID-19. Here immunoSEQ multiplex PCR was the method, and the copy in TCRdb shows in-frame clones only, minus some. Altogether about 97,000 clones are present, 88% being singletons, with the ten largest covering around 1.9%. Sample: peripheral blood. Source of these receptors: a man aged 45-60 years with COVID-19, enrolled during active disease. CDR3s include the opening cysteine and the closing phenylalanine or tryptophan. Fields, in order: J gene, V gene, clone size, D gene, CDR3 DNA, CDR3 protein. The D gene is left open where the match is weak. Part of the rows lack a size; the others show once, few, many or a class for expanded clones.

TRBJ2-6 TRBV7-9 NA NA TGTGCCAGCAGACCTTCAGGCACCGGGGCCAACGTCCTGACTTTC CASRPSGTGANVLTF
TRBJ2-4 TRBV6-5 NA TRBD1 TGTGCCAGCAGTTATGGGGGGACAGGGTGGGAGAACATTCAGTACTTC CASSYGGTGWENIQYF
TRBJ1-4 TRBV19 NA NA TGTGCCAGTACCCCAGGAGACAGGACGTCCAAAAGGAAAAAACTGTTTTTT CASTPGDRTSKRKKLFF
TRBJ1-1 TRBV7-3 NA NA TGTGCCAGCAGCCAATATTCACAGAACACTGAAGCTTTCTTT CASSQYSQNTEAFF
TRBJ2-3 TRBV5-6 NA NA TGTGCCAGCAGCTTGGGGGGGCACACAGATACGCAGTATTTT CASSLGGHTDTQYF
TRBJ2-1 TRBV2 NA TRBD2 TGTGCCAGCAGCCTCGGGACTAGCGGGGGACCCTACAATGAGCAGTTCTTC CASSLGTSGGPYNEQFF
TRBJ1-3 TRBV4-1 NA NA TGCGCCAGCAGCCAAGGGACTCCCGGAGGGGTTGGAAACACCATATATTTT CASSQGTPGGVGNTIYF
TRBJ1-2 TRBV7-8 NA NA TGTGCCAGCAGCTTAGTCTCCAGGGAAGGCTACACCTTC CASSLVSREGYTF
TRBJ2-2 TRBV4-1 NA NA TGCGCCAGCAGCCAAGATAGAAGCCCCGGGGAGCTGTTTTTT CASSQDRSPGELFF
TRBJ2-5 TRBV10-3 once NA TGTGCCATCAGTGACAGACAAGAGACCCAGTACTTC CAISDRQETQYF
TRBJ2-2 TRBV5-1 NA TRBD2 TGCGCCAGCAGCTTGAACGCGGGGGGCACCACCGGGGAGCTGTTTTTT CASSLNAGGTTGELFF
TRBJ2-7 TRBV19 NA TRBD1 TGTGCCAGTAGTATAGCCAGGGGGACCTACGAGCAGTACTTC CASSIARGTYEQYF
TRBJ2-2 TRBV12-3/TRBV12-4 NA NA TGTGCCAGCAGTTTTCAGGGCGGGGAGCTGTTTTTT CASSFQGGELFF
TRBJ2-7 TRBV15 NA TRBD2 TGTGCCACCAGCAGAGATCCGGCGGGAGACGAGCAGTACTTC CATSRDPAGDEQYF
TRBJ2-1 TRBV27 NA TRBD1 TGTGCCAGCAGCTGGGACAGGGAGGGAAATGAGCAGTTCTTC CASSWDREGNEQFF
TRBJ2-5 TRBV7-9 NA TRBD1 TGTGCCAGCAGCCGTTTCCGGGACAGTGTCTGGGAGACCCAGTACTTC CASSRFRDSVWETQYF
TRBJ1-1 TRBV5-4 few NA TGTGCCAGCAGCGTCCGGACAAAGATTAACACTGAAGCTTTCTTT CASSVRTKINTEAFF